In this sample, the clone carrying this TCR beta chain turned up many times. Each patient went into thyroid surgery without having received any treatment. TCRdb re-clonotyped the PCR reads through MiXCR. The table includes 35,000 to 50,000 clones, around 4% detected once. The record originates from a study of metastatic and nonmetastatic thyroid tumors. Trimming left V 10 bases short and J 1 base short, with 13 bases between. CDR1 and CDR2 from the germline V gene are MNHEY and SMNVEV (reference sequence). The CDR3 loop spans 13 amino acids. This sequence joins TRBV27 and TRBJ1-1, with D possibly TRBD1 on 5 matching bases. This TCR derives from a female donor with papillary thyroid cancer or a benign thyroid nodule (not recorded which). Some clones in this sample may be carry-over from other donors' samples. The source material was blood. This chain's CDR3 is CATKRGTNTEAFF. The CDR3 DNA is TGTGCCACCAAGAGGGGAACGAACACTGAAGCTTTCTTT.